This T cell receptor (beta chain) was retrieved from a study of shared clonotypes between healthy human individuals. The overall study: A couple of women and three men aged 18 to 49 made up the donors.

The CDR3 is made up of 15 amino acids. Deletions cut 6 bases from V and 2 bases from J, with 17 bases between. In germline, CDR1 is SEHNR, CDR2 FQNEAQ (reference sequence). Clones were read by immunoSEQ multiplex PCR, and TCRdb kept only the in-frame ones, dropping some. This sample yields hundreds of thousands of clones, of which just over 90% are seen a single time; approximately 22% belongs to the top ten. As concerns this clone: Its antigen remains unidentified.

Study-level results: Sampling included only blood; tissue repertoires likely differ. Around 4.7% of naive CD4 clonotypes were shared across a handful of donors. Researchers found naive subsets generally carried larger estimated richness than memory subsets.

Naive CD8 cells lacked CD45RO and underwent positive selection for CCR7, leaving out terminally differentiated effector memory CD45RA+ cells. This chain joins TRBV7-9 and TRBJ2-7; TRBD1 might be the D (5 bases). The sequencing sample was made of naive CD8+ T cells sorted from blood. The clonotype originates from a man younger than 40 in good health. The CDR3 DNA is TGTGCCAGCAGATTTGAACAGGAAATTACCTACGAGCAGTACTTC. This codes for CASRFEQEITYEQYF.